This T cell receptor beta chain was sequenced in a study of CD8+CD57+ T cells in acquired aplastic anemia. V was pared by 3 bases and J by 4 bases, with 14 bases between. Germline CDR1 MGHDK, CDR2 SYGVNS. This CDR3 region has 15 residues. In its sample, this clonotype was seen a few times. TCR beta VDJ and CDR3 profiling used genomic DNA as template. TCRdb redid the calling of the reads with MiXCR, one entry per CDR3 protein. Of approximately 160,000 distinct CDR3 sequences in the sample, roughly 48% were seen once. This sequence originates from a human donor in good health. Sequencing was performed on sorted CD4+, CD8+, or CD8+CD57+ T cells (not recorded which) from PBMCs. This chain connects TRBV25-1 to TRBJ2-3; D not certain. As DNA, the CDR3 is TGTGCCAGCAGTGACCCGGCCAGTGGGGCAGATACGCAGTATTTT. Its protein is CASSDPASGADTQYF.